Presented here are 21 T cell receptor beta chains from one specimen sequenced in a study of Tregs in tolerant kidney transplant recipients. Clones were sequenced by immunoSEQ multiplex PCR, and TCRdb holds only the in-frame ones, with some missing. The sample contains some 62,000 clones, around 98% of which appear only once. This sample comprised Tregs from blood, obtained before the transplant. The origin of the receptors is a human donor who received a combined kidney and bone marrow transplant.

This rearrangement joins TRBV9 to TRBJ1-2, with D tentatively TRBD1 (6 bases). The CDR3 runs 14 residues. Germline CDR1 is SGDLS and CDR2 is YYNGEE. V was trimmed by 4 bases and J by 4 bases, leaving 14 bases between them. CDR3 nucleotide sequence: TGTGCCAGCAGCACAGGGAGGGTTACCTATGGCTACACCTTC. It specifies CASSTGRVTYGYTF.

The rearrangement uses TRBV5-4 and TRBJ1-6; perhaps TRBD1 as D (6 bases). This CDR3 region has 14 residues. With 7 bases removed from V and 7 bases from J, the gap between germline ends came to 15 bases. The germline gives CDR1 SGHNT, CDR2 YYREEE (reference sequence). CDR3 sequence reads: CASSTSQGNSPLHF. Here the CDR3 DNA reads TGTGCCAGCTCCACTAGTCAGGGGAATTCACCCCTCCACTTT.

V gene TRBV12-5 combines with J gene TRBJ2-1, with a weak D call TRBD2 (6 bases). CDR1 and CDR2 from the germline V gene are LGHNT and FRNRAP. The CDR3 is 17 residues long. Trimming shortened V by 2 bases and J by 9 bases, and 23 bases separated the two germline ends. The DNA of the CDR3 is TGTGCTAGTGGTTTGCCGGGACTCCAGAAGACCTCGCGTGAGCAGTTCTTC. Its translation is CASGLPGLQKTSREQFF.

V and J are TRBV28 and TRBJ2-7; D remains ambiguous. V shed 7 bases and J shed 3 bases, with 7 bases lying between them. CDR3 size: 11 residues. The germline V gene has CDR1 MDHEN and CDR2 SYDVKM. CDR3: CASKPLYEQYF. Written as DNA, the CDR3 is TGTGCCAGCAAGCCCCTCTACGAGCAGTACTTC.

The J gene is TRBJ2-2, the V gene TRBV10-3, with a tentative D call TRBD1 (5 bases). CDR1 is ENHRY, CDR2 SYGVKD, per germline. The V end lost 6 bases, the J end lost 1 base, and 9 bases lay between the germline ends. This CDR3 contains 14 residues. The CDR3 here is CAIRRQGNTGELFF. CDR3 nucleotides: TGTGCCATCAGAAGGCAGGGGAACACCGGGGAGCTGTTTTTT.

CDR3: CASSLRGAGEQYF. The CDR3 nucleotides are TGTGCCAGCAGCTTACGGGGGGCTGGGGAGCAGTACTTC. The chain links TRBV11-1 to TRBJ2-7; D may be TRBD2 (7 bases). The length of the CDR3 is 13 residues. V lost 2 bases and J lost 7, with 12 bases in between. Germline values: CDR1 SGHAT, CDR2 FQDESV (reference sequence).

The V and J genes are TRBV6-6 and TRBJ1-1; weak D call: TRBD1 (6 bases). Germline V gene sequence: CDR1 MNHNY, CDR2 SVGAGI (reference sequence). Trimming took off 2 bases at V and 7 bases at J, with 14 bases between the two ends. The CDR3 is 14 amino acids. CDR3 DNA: TGTGCCAGCAGTTACCCGACAGGCGACTTTGAAGCTTTCTTT. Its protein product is CASSYPTGDFEAFF.

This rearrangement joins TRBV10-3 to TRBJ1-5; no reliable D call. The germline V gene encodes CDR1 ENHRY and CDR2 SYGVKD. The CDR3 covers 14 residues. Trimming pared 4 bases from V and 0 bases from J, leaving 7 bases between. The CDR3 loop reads CAISADSSNQPQHF. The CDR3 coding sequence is TGTGCCATCAGTGCGGACTCTAGCAATCAGCCCCAGCATTTT.

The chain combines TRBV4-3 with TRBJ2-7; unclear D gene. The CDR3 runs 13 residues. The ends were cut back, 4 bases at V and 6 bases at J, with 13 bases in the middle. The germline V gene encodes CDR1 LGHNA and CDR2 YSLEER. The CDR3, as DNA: TGCGCCAGCAGCCGGTTCCCGGGTCCCGAGCAGTACTTC. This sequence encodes CASSRFPGPEQYF.

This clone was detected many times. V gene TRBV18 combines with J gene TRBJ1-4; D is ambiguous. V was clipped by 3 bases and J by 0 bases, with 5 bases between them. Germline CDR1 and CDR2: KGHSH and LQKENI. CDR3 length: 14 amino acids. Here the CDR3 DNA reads TGTGCCAGCTCACCGGCAGCAACTAATGAAAAACTGTTTTTT. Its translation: CASSPAATNEKLFF. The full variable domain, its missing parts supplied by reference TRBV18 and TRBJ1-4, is NAGVMQNPRHLVRRRGQEARLRCSPMKGHSHVYWYRQLPEEGLKFMVYLQKENIIDESGMPKERFSAEFPKEGPSILRIQQVVRGDSAAYFCASSPAATNEKLFFGSGTQLSVL.

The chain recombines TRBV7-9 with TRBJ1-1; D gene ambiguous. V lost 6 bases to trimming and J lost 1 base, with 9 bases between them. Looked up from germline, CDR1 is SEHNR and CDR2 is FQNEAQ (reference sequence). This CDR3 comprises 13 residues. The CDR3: CASSRPENTEAFF. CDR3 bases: TGTGCCAGCAGTCGTCCAGAGAACACTGAAGCTTTCTTT.

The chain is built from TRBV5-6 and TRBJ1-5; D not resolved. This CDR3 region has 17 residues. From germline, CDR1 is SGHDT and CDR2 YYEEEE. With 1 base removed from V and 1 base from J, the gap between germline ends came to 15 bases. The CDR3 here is CASSLTRYMRSNQPQHF. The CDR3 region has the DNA TGTGCCAGCAGCTTGACACGATATATGAGGAGCAATCAGCCCCAGCATTTT.

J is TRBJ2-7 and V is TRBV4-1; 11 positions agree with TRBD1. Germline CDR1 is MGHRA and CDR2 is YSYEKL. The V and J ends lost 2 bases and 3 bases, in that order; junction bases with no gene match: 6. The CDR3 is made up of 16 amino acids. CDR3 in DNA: TGCGCCAGCAGCCAAACGGGACAGGGGGTAAACTACGAGCAGTACTTC. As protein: CASSQTGQGVNYEQYF.

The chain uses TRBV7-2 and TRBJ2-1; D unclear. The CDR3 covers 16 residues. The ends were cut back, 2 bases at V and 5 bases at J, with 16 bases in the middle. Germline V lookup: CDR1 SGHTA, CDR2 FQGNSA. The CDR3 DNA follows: TGTGCCAGCAGCTTAAGAAGATCGCGATCCAACAATGAGCAGTTCTTC. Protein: CASSLRRSRSNNEQFF.

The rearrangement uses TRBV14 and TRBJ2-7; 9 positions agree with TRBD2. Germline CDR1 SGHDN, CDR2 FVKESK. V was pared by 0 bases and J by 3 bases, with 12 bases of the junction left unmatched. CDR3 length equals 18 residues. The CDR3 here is CASSQDPPPRSGSYEQYF. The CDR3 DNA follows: TGTGCCAGCAGCCAAGATCCCCCCCCACGTAGCGGGAGCTACGAGCAGTACTTC.

As DNA, the CDR3 is TGTGCCAGCAGTGAAACCGCAGTGGGAGACGGCTACACCTTC. The encoded protein is CASSETAVGDGYTF. The genes are TRBV2 and TRBJ1-2; unclear D gene. This CDR3 contains 14 residues. Trimming stripped 2 bases from V and 8 bases from J, with 15 bases between. Germline CDR1 is SNHLY and CDR2 is FYNNEI.

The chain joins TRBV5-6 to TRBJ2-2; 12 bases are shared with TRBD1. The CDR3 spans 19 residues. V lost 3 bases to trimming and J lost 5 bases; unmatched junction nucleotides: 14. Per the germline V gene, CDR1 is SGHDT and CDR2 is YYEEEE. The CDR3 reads CASSSAGTGGLIRTGELFF. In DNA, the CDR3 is TGTGCCAGCAGCTCCGCCGGGACAGGGGGCTTAATAAGGACCGGGGAGCTGTTTTTT.

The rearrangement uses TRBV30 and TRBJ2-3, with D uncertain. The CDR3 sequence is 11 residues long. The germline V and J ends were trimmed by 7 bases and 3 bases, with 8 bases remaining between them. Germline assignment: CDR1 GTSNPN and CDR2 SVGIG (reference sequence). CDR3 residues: CASAGTDTQYF. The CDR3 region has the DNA TGTGCCTCCGCCGGTACAGATACGCAGTATTTT.

The CDR3 spells CASSLLPGQTYEQYF. CDR3 nucleotide sequence: TGTGCCAGCAGCTTACTCCCGGGACAAACCTACGAGCAGTACTTC. The chain employs TRBV7-6 and TRBJ2-7, with D perhaps TRBD1 (6 bases). Germline V gene sequence: CDR1 SGHVS, CDR2 FNYEAQ. The V end lost 2 bases, the J end lost 2 bases, and 13 bases lay between the germline ends. The length of the CDR3 is 15 residues.

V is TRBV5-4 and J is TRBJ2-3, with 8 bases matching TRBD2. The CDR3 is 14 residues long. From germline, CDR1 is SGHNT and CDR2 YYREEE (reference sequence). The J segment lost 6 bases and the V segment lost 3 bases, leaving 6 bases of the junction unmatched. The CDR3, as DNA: TGTGCCAGCAGCTCAGCGGGAGCGGGCGATACGCAGTATTTT. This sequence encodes CASSSAGAGDTQYF. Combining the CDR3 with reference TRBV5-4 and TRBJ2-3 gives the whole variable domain ETGVTQSPTHLIKTRGQQVTLRCSSQSGHNTVSWYQQALGQGPQFIFQYYREEENGRGNFPPRFSGLQFPNYSSELNVNALELDDSALYLCASSSAGAGDTQYFGPGTRLTVL.

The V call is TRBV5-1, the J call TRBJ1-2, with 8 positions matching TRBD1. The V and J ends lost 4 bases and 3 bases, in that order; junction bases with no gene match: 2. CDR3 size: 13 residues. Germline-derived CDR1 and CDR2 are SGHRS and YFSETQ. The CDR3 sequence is CASSPTGDYGYTF. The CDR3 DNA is TGCGCCAGCAGCCCGACAGGGGACTATGGCTACACCTTC.